Following are 18 T cell receptor beta chains from one sample sequenced in a study of radiotherapy plus CTLA-4 blockade in lung cancer. Assay used: immunoSEQ multiplex PCR; TCRdb lists only in-frame clones, some missing. Of 43,000 or so clones in the sample, approximately 70% were seen once. The specimen was peripheral blood, collected from a patient treated with radiotherapy plus ipilimumab. All receptors derive from a human donor with non-small cell lung cancer who had a complete response to radiotherapy plus ipilimumab.

The rearrangement joins TRBV11-2 to TRBJ2-1; 11 nucleotides line up with TRBD2. Germline lookup yields CDR1 SGHAT and CDR2 FQNNGV. The V and J ends lost 6 bases and 3 bases, in that order; junction bases with no gene match: 16. This CDR3 is 19 amino acids long. Written as DNA, the CDR3 is TGTGCCAGCAGTCCACCTAGCGGGAGGAACTTGGGTTTCTACAATGAGCAGTTCTTC. Residues: CASSPPSGRNLGFYNEQFF.

This chain uses TRBV7-9 with TRBJ1-2, with 10 bases matching TRBD1. V gave up 5 bases and J gave up 6 bases; unmatched junction bases: 3. CDR1 and CDR2 (germline): SEHNR, FQNEAQ (reference sequence). The CDR3 totals 13 residues. CDR3 sequence reads: CASSEGTGDGYTF. CDR3 in DNA: TGTGCCAGCAGCGAGGGGACAGGGGATGGCTACACCTTC.

This clone showed up just once. The CDR3 reads CASSEQGPRGANVLTF. Here the CDR3 DNA reads TGTGCCAGCTCAGAGCAGGGGCCCCGGGGGGCCAACGTCCTGACTTTC. The V call is TRBV18, the J call TRBJ2-6; weak D call: TRBD1 (6 bases). CDR3 size: 16 residues. V was pared by 5 bases and J by 4 bases, with 15 bases between. In germline, CDR1 is KGHSH, CDR2 LQKENI. The full variable domain, completed using reference TRBV18 and TRBJ2-6, is NAGVMQNPRHLVRRRGQEARLRCSPMKGHSHVYWYRQLPEEGLKFMVYLQKENIIDESGMPKERFSAEFPKEGPSILRIQQVVRGDSAAYFCASSEQGPRGANVLTFGAGSRLTVL.

This clone was found a few times. This chain links TRBV7-9 with TRBJ1-2; the D gene is possibly TRBD1 (6 bases). CDR1 is SEHNR and CDR2 is FQNEAQ in the germline V gene (reference sequence). The length of the CDR3 is 15 residues. Trimming pared 4 bases from V and 2 bases from J, leaving 14 bases between. Here the CDR3 reads CASSSRQAGNYGYTF. DNA for the CDR3: TGTGCCAGCAGCTCGAGACAGGCCGGAAACTATGGCTACACCTTC.

The rearrangement uses TRBV10-1 and TRBJ2-5; 8 nucleotides line up with TRBD2. This CDR3 has 16 residues. CDR1 and CDR2 from the germline V gene are WNHNN and SYGVQD (reference sequence). The J segment lost 2 bases and the V segment lost 2 bases, leaving 7 bases of the junction unmatched. CDR3: CASSEASGQGQETQYF. The DNA for the CDR3 is TGCGCCAGCAGTGAGGCTAGCGGGCAAGGTCAAGAGACCCAGTACTTC.

V and J are TRBV27 and TRBJ2-7; 10 nucleotides match TRBD1. The J segment lost 0 bases and the V segment lost 4 bases, leaving 3 bases of the junction unmatched. CDR1 MNHEY and CDR2 SMNVEV come from the germline V gene (reference sequence). The length of the CDR3 is 15 residues. CDR3 nucleotides: TGTGCCAGCAGTTCCCGGGACAGGGGCTCCTACGAGCAGTACTTC. Translated: CASSSRDRGSYEQYF.

The chain couples TRBV9 to TRBJ2-2; 7 bases are shared with TRBD1. The J segment lost 4 bases and the V segment lost 6 bases, leaving 15 bases of the junction unmatched. Per germline, CDR1 SGDLS and CDR2 YYNGEE. The CDR3 sequence is 17 residues long. The chain's CDR3 is CASTTGPGGIGTGELFF. CDR3 sequence (DNA): TGTGCCAGCACCACAGGTCCAGGGGGAATCGGCACCGGGGAGCTGTTTTTT.

The chain recombines TRBV15 with TRBJ2-1; D uncertain. Germline V gene sequence: CDR1 LNHNV, CDR2 YYDKDF (reference sequence). The CDR3 sequence is 11 residues long. The V and J ends lost 4 bases and 4 bases respectively, with 2 bases between them. The CDR3 nucleotides are TGTGCCACCAGCATATACAATGAGCAGTTCTTC. Translation: CATSIYNEQFF.

The sample holds a few counts of this clone. The rearrangement links TRBV18 to TRBJ2-1, with TRBD2 identical over 15 bases. Unmatched junction bases numbered 6, after V lost 6 bases and J lost 6 bases. Germline lookup yields CDR1 KGHSH and CDR2 LQKENI. This CDR3 is 16 amino acids long. CDR3 nucleotides: TGTGCCAGCTCGACAACGGGACTAGCGGGGGGCAATGAGCAGTTCTTC. Translating it yields CASSTTGLAGGNEQFF.

The chain couples TRBV30 to TRBJ2-1; D is undetermined. Trimming pared 0 bases from V and 9 bases from J, leaving 15 bases between. Germline loops: CDR1 GTSNPN, CDR2 SVGIG (reference sequence). CDR3 length: 14 amino acids. CDR3 protein: CAWSVRVHGSEQFF. In nucleotides, the CDR3 is TGTGCCTGGAGTGTACGGGTCCACGGCTCTGAGCAGTTCTTC.

In this sample, this clone turned up a few times. This chain joins TRBV6-5 and TRBJ1-2; TRBD1 matches at 9 bases. Unmatched junction bases numbered 10, after V lost 5 bases and J lost 6 bases. The CDR3 spans 15 residues. The germline gives CDR1 MNHEY, CDR2 SVGAGI. CDR3 sequence: CASSRGSTGGNGYTF. The CDR3 region has the DNA TGTGCCAGCAGTAGGGGCTCGACAGGGGGTAATGGCTACACCTTC.

This clone was observed a handful of times. Here the CDR3 reads CASSPHRVLTQPQHF. The CDR3 DNA reads as TGTGCCAGCAGTCCCCACAGGGTACTGACCCAGCCCCAGCATTTT. This sequence joins TRBV28 and TRBJ1-5; TRBD1 might be the D (6 bases). Germline V gene lookup returns CDR1 MDHEN and CDR2 SYDVKM. This CDR3 comprises 15 residues. Trimming took 5 bases from V and 7 from J, leaving 18 bases between them.

This clone was picked up one time. The chain joins TRBV6-5 to TRBJ2-5, with D possibly being TRBD1 (6 bases). Near its end, the DNA agrees better with TRBJ2-7, so the J call may be wrong. CDR3 length: 16 amino acids. Germline CDR1 MNHEY, CDR2 SVGAGI. The CDR3 region is CASSSDIYRVIHEQYF. CDR3 sequence (DNA): TGTGCCAGCAGTTCAGACATCTACAGGGTAATCCACGAGCAGTACTTC.

In this sample, this clone turned up once. The CDR3 DNA sequence: TGTGCCTGGAGTCGGACTAGCGGGGGCTACGAGCAGTACTTC. It yields the protein CAWSRTSGGYEQYF. The chain employs TRBV30 and TRBJ2-7; 13 nucleotides match TRBD2. The CDR3 extends over 14 amino acids. The trim removed 2 bases at V and 3 bases at J, leaving 1 base unmatched. CDR1 is GTSNPN, CDR2 SVGIG, per germline (reference sequence).

This clone occurred a few times. The rearrangement links TRBV19 to TRBJ2-5; 7 positions match TRBD1. The CDR3 spans 14 residues. The J segment lost 6 bases and the V segment lost 5 bases, leaving 9 bases of the junction unmatched. CDR1 LNHDA and CDR2 SQIVND come from the germline V gene (reference sequence). CDR3: CASSPPRQGQTQYF. DNA of the CDR3: TGTGCCAGTAGTCCCCCGAGACAGGGTCAGACCCAGTACTTC.

V usage is TRBV10-3 and J usage is TRBJ2-3; TRBD2 matches 9 bases. Germline V gene lookup returns CDR1 ENHRY and CDR2 SYGVKD. The CDR3 extends over 16 amino acids. Unmatched junction bases numbered 6, after V lost 3 bases and J lost 2 bases. The CDR3: CAISDLAGDSTDTQYF. CDR3 nucleotide sequence: TGTGCCATCAGTGACTTAGCGGGGGACTCCACAGATACGCAGTATTTT.

The chain is built from TRBV2 and TRBJ1-3, with D possibly being TRBD1 (5 bases). CDR1 SNHLY and CDR2 FYNNEI come from the germline V gene. The V gene lost 4 bases and the J gene lost 0 bases, with 19 bases spanning the gap. This CDR3 region has 18 residues. DNA for the CDR3: TGTGCCAGCAGTGGGTACCCGCGACAGTTACGCTCTGGAAACACCATATATTTT. Its translation: CASSGYPRQLRSGNTIYF.

The chain joins TRBV2 to TRBJ2-2; D uncertain. The CDR3 length is 15 residues. The V and J ends lost 0 bases and 8 bases respectively, with 13 bases between them. The germline V gene has CDR1 SNHLY and CDR2 FYNNEI. The CDR3 DNA sequence: TGTGCCAGCAGTGAAGCTCGGTCATCTCTAGGGGAGCTGTTTTTT. As protein: CASSEARSSLGELFF.